This TCR beta chain was sequenced for a study of T cell responses to AZD1222 COVID-19 vaccine. Notes on the study in general: Most donors were white British and more were female, and clonal diversity was possibly underestimated. Nearly half of spike-specific TCRs reportedly go after variant regions that carry no mutations. Dominant CD4 TCR responses targeted spike regions 160-218 and 743-854. Without day 14 samples, only post-peak T cell repertoires were studied.

The germline gives CDR1 SQVTM, CDR2 ANQGSEA. CDR3 length: 13 residues. The J segment lost 4 bases and the V segment lost 8 bases, leaving 10 bases of the junction unmatched. Sequencing was performed with immunoSEQ multiplex PCR; in TCRdb, only in-frame clones are kept and a portion is missing. Of more than 250,000 clones listed, approximately 93% were seen once; the top ten hold around 0.58%. For this clone: Antigen: not known.

The clonotype was recovered from an adult in good health. The chain joins TRBV29-1 to TRBJ1-2; 7 bases are shared with TRBD1. Sample: peripheral blood, taken on day 0 of AZD1222 vaccination. DNA for the CDR3: TGCAGCTGCGGGACAGCCAAAAGCTATGGCTACACCTTC. Amino acids: CSCGTAKSYGYTF.